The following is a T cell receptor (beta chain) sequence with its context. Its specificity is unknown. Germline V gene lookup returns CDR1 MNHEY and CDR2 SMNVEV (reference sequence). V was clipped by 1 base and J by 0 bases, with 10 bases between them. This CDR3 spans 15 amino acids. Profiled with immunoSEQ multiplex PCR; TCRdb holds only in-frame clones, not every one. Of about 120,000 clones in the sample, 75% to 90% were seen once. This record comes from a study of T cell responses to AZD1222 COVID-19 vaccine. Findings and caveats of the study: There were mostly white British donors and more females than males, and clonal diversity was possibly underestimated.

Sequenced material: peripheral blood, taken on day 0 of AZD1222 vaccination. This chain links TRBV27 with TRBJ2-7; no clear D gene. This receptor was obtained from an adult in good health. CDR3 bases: TGTGCCAGCAGTTTATTATCAGACATCTCCTACGAGCAGTACTTC. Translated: CASSLLSDISYEQYF.